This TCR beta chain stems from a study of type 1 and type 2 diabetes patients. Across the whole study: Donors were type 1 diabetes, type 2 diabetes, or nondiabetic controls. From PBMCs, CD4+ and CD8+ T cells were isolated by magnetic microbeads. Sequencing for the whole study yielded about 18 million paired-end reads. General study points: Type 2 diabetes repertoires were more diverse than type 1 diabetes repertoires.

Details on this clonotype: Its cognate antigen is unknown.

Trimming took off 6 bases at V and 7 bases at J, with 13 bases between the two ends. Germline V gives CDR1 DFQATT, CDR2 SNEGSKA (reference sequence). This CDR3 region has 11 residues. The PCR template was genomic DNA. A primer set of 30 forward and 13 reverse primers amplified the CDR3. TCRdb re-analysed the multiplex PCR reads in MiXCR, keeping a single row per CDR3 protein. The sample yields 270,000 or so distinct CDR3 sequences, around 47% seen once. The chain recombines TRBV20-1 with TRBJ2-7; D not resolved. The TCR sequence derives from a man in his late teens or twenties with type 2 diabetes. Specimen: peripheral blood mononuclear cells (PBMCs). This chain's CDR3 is CSAKTFGEQYF. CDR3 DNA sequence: TGCAGTGCAAAGACCTTCGGGGAGCAGTACTTC.